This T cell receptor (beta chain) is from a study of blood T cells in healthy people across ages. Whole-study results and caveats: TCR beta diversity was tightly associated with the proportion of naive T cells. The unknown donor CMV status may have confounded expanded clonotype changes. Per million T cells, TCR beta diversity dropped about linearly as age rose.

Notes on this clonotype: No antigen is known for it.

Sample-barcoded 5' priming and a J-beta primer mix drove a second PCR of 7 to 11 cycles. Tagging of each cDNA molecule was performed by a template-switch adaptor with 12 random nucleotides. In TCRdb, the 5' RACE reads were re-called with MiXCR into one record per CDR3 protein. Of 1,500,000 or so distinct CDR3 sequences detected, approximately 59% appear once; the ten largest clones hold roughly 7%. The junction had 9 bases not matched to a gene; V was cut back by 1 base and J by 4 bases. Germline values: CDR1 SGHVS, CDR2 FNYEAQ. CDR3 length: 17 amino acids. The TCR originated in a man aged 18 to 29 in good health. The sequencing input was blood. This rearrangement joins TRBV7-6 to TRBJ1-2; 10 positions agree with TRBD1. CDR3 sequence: CASSLGDRGQPSYGYTF. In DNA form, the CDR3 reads TGTGCCAGCAGCTTAGGTGACAGGGGGCAGCCTTCCTATGGCTACACCTTC.